The 30 T cell receptor beta chains listed next were all sequenced from one sample in a study of T cell responses to AZD1222 COVID-19 vaccine. The assay was immunoSEQ multiplex PCR, and TCRdb's table has in-frame clones only and misses some. The data hold roughly 110,000 clones, with more than 65% observed a single time. The sample in question was peripheral blood, obtained on day 0 of AZD1222 vaccination. These receptors came from an adult in good health.

This CDR3 is CASSIERSTEAFF. Written as DNA, the CDR3 is TGTGCCAGTAGTATAGAACGGAGCACTGAAGCTTTCTTT. This chain connects TRBV19 to TRBJ1-1; D not certain. V lost 0 bases, J lost 4 bases, and 6 bases lay in between. Germline lookup yields CDR1 LNHDA and CDR2 SQIVND (reference sequence). The CDR3 totals 13 residues. Full variable domain (rest looked up from reference TRBV19 and TRBJ1-1): DGGITQSPKYLFRKEGQNVTLSCEQNLNHDAMYWYRQDPGQGLRLIYYSQIVNDFQKGDIAEGYSVSREKKESFPLTVTSAQKNPTAFYLCASSIERSTEAFFGQGTRLTVV.

The chain is built from TRBV3-1 (or the pseudogene TRBV3-2) and TRBJ2-1; 7 bases agree with TRBD1. Losses at the gene ends were 2 bases for V and 0 bases for J; bases not matched to a gene: 7. Germline lookup yields CDR1 LGHDT and CDR2 YNNKEL (reference sequence). The CDR3 contains 17 residues. CDR3 sequence: CASSQRRGGVSYNEQFF. The CDR3 coding sequence is TGTGCCAGCAGCCAACGACGAGGGGGCGTCTCCTACAATGAGCAGTTCTTC.

The CDR3 DNA sequence: TGTGCCAGCAGCCGGGGGACAGAAGAGACCCAGTACTTC. Its protein is CASSRGTEETQYF. The V and J genes are TRBV7-9 and TRBJ2-5; D is possibly TRBD1 (7 bases). This CDR3 is built from 13 residues. The germline CDR1 and CDR2 sequences are SEHNR and FQNEAQ (reference sequence). The V and J ends lost 5 bases and 3 bases respectively, with 10 bases between them. The entire variable domain, with the rest obtained from reference TRBV7-9 and TRBJ2-5, is as follows: DTGVSQNPRHKITKRGQNVTFRCDPISEHNRLYWYRQTLGQGPEFLTYFQNEAQLEKSRLLSDRFSAERPKGSFSTLEIQRTEQGDSAMYLCASSRGTEETQYFGPGTRLLVL.

J is TRBJ1-1 and V is TRBV5-1; D possibly corresponds to TRBD1 (5 bases). The length of the CDR3 is 15 residues. The germline gives CDR1 SGHRS, CDR2 YFSETQ. The V and J ends lost 0 bases and 4 bases respectively, with 13 bases between them. The CDR3 DNA reads TGCGCCAGCAGCTTGGCCGAGGGGCTGGGCACTGAAGCTTTCTTT. It encodes CASSLAEGLGTEAFF.

The chain has TRBV5-1 and TRBJ1-4, with D possibly TRBD1 on 6 matching bases. Per the germline V gene, CDR1 is SGHRS and CDR2 is YFSETQ. Trimming cost V 4 bases and J 3 bases, with 13 bases left between them. This CDR3 has 15 residues. CDR3 coding DNA: TGCGCCAGCAGCCCCCTGGGGACACCTAATGAAAAACTGTTTTTT. Translation gives CASSPLGTPNEKLFF.

This clone was observed many times. The J gene is TRBJ2-7, the V gene TRBV4-1, with D maybe TRBD1 (6 bases). The CDR3 has 16 residues. Trimming took 6 bases from V and 4 from J, leaving 22 bases between them. Germline CDR1 is MGHRA and CDR2 is YSYEKL. In DNA form, the CDR3 reads TGCGCCAGCAGTACGGGAACAGGGTATAATCGGTACGAGCAGTACTTC. Protein product: CASSTGTGYNRYEQYF.

The V call is TRBV29-1, the J call TRBJ1-5, with D unresolved. Germline lookup yields CDR1 SQVTM and CDR2 ANQGSEA. This CDR3 has 20 amino acids. V shed 2 bases and J shed 0 bases, with 26 bases lying between them. DNA of the CDR3: TGCAGCGTTGAAAACGGTTGGGAGGGTATACTTGATTATAGCAATCAGCCCCAGCATTTT. This gives the protein CSVENGWEGILDYSNQPQHF. Using reference TRBV29-1 and TRBJ1-5 for the parts outside the CDR3, the full variable domain is SAVISQKPSRDICQRGTSLTIQCQVDSQVTMMFWYRQQPGQSLTLIATANQGSEATYESGFVIDKFPISRPNLTFSTLTVSNMSPEDSSIYLCSVENGWEGILDYSNQPQHFGDGTRLSIL.

In DNA form, the CDR3 reads TGTGCCAGCAGTTCGACAGCTAACTATGGCTACACCTTC. Translated, it gives CASSSTANYGYTF. The chain combines TRBV27 with TRBJ1-2, with D possibly being TRBD1 (5 bases). Trimming stripped 4 bases from V and 0 bases from J, with 6 bases between. Germline loops: CDR1 MNHEY, CDR2 SMNVEV (reference sequence). The CDR3 loop spans 13 amino acids.

The gene calls are TRBV6-5 and TRBJ2-7; tentatively, D is TRBD1 or TRBD2 (5 bases each). Germline V gives CDR1 MNHEY, CDR2 SVGAGI. This CDR3 has 12 residues. V was clipped by 6 bases and J by 2 bases, with 8 bases between them. CDR3 loop: CASRGEAYEQYF. The DNA for the CDR3 is TGTGCCAGCAGGGGGGAAGCCTACGAGCAGTACTTC.

The CDR3 loop is CASSLRDRPYEQYF. The CDR3 bases are TGTGCCAGCAGCCTCCGGGACAGACCCTACGAGCAGTACTTC. The chain uses TRBV5-6 and TRBJ2-7; 7 bases map to TRBD1. Germline V gene sequence: CDR1 SGHDT, CDR2 YYEEEE. Germline trimming cut 4 bases from V and 2 bases from J; bases unmatched to any gene: 6. The CDR3 runs 14 residues.

The rearrangement uses TRBV29-1 and TRBJ1-1; D remains ambiguous. Per the germline V gene, CDR1 is SQVTM and CDR2 is ANQGSEA. The V and J ends lost 3 bases and 10 bases respectively, with 12 bases between them. There are 11 residues in the CDR3. CDR3 loop: CSVDGPIGAFF. In DNA, the CDR3 is TGCAGCGTTGATGGTCCGATAGGAGCTTTCTTT.

This clone was recorded many times. The gene calls are TRBV11-2 and TRBJ2-5, with 13 bases lining up with TRBD2. The length of the CDR3 is 17 residues. J lost 2 bases, V lost 0 bases, and 3 bases had no gene match. Germline V gives CDR1 SGHAT, CDR2 FQNNGV. The CDR3 DNA follows: TGTGCCAGCAGCTTAGAAAGGACTAGCGGGGGTCAAGAGACCCAGTACTTC. As protein: CASSLERTSGGQETQYF.

This clone was seen ten or more times. The chain couples TRBV7-2 to TRBJ1-6; D might be TRBD1 (5 bases). The CDR3 totals 16 residues. Germline CDR1 reads SGHTA; CDR2 reads FQGNSA. The V end was cut by 5 bases, the J end by 7 bases, with 18 bases between. As DNA, the CDR3 is TGTGCCAGCAGCCCGTATTACCCGGGGCCGAATTCACCCCTCCACTTT. It yields the protein CASSPYYPGPNSPLHF.

This clone was seen only once. The chain has TRBV7-3 and TRBJ2-7; 9 nucleotides line up with TRBD2. This CDR3 has 14 residues. In germline, CDR1 is SGHTA, CDR2 FQGTGA. The ends lost 5 bases at V and 6 bases at J; junction bases unmatched: 8. The CDR3 sequence: CASSLAGTSFEQYF. DNA of the CDR3: TGTGCCAGCAGCCTGGCCGGGACTAGCTTCGAGCAGTACTTC.

V gene TRBV19 combines with J gene TRBJ2-6; D is ambiguous. Germline CDR1 LNHDA, CDR2 SQIVND (reference sequence). The CDR3 spans 15 residues. Trimming took 6 bases from V and 0 from J, leaving 9 bases between them. The CDR3 sequence is CASSPLSSGANVLTF. The DNA of the CDR3 is TGTGCCAGTAGCCCGCTGAGCTCTGGGGCCAACGTCCTGACTTTC.

This chain connects TRBV6-6 to TRBJ2-2; 8 nucleotides line up with TRBD1. Germline CDR1 reads MNHNY; CDR2 reads SVGAGI (reference sequence). Unmatched junction bases numbered 10, after V lost 5 bases and J lost 11 bases. The CDR3 is made up of 14 amino acids. CDR3 DNA sequence: TGTGCCAGCAGTCCAGGGGGCGCTTCGGTTGAGCTGTTTTTT. Amino acids: CASSPGGASVELFF.

V and J are TRBV6-5 and TRBJ1-2, with 8 positions matching TRBD1. V shed 8 bases and J 5 bases; nucleotides not matched to a gene: 4. The germline V gene has CDR1 MNHEY and CDR2 SVGAGI. CDR3 length: 12 residues. The CDR3 loop is CASRQGSYGYTF. Here the CDR3 DNA reads TGTGCCAGCCGACAGGGGAGTTATGGCTACACCTTC.

This clone has at least ten counts. V is TRBV29-1 and J is TRBJ1-1, with unresolved D. The CDR3 totals 12 residues. Germline lookup yields CDR1 SQVTM and CDR2 ANQGSEA. Trimming pared 2 bases from V and 1 base from J, leaving 5 bases between. The CDR3 sequence is CSVERENTEAFF. The CDR3 DNA sequence: TGCAGCGTTGAAAGGGAGAACACTGAAGCTTTCTTT.

V gene TRBV10-3 combines with J gene TRBJ2-1, with 8 bases matching TRBD2. CDR1 and CDR2 from the germline V gene are ENHRY and SYGVKD. This CDR3 is built from 13 residues. J gave up 9 bases and V 6 bases, and 7 bases lay outside the gene matches. CDR3 protein: CAIRTTSGGEQFF. In DNA, the CDR3 is TGTGCCATCAGAACTACTAGCGGAGGTGAGCAGTTCTTC.

The chain combines TRBV28 with TRBJ2-7; no firm D call. V lost 3 bases, J lost 2 bases, and 8 bases lay in between. Germline CDR1 reads MDHEN; CDR2 reads SYDVKM. There are 13 residues in the CDR3. The CDR3 nucleotides read TGTGCCAGCAGTTTGGGTAATCCCTACGAGCAGTACTTC. Protein: CASSLGNPYEQYF.

The V and J genes are TRBV7-2 and TRBJ1-4, with 8 bases that match TRBD1. CDR1 SGHTA and CDR2 FQGNSA come from the germline V gene. The junction had 10 bases not matched to a gene; V was cut back by 5 bases and J by 8 bases. This CDR3 contains 15 residues. This CDR3 is CASSPRTGRKEKLFF. CDR3 DNA: TGTGCCAGCAGCCCCCGGACAGGGAGGAAGGAAAAACTGTTTTTT.

The V call is TRBV6-5, the J call TRBJ1-2, with TRBD1 matching over 10 bases. With V trimmed by 6 bases and J by 3 bases, 4 bases remained unmatched. This CDR3 spans 14 amino acids. CDR1 and CDR2 from the germline V gene are MNHEY and SVGAGI. The CDR3 here is CASRPGQGYYGYTF. Written as DNA, the CDR3 is TGTGCCAGCAGGCCGGGACAGGGGTACTATGGCTACACCTTC.

The V and J genes are TRBV9 and TRBJ2-1; maybe TRBD2 (6 bases). Germline lookup yields CDR1 SGDLS and CDR2 YYNGEE. The V end was cut by 4 bases, the J end by 7 bases, with 12 bases between. This CDR3 is 13 amino acids long. In DNA form, the CDR3 reads TGTGCCAGCAGCTTATCCGGGGGTAATGAGCAGTTCTTC. Translation: CASSLSGGNEQFF.

The chain couples TRBV2 to TRBJ2-7, with 8 bases identical to TRBD1. CDR1 SNHLY and CDR2 FYNNEI come from the germline V gene. With 0 bases clipped from V and 2 bases from J, the junction kept 9 bases outside the gene matches. The CDR3 contains 17 residues. In DNA, the CDR3 is TGTGCCAGCAGTGAAGCGGGGCAGGGGGCTATCCCCTACGAGCAGTACTTC. Translated: CASSEAGQGAIPYEQYF.

CDR3 in DNA: TGTGCCAGCAGCGAATCAGGACTAGCGGGAGGTCGTCTGTTCTTC. Translating gives CASSESGLAGGRLFF. This sequence joins TRBV7-2 and TRBJ2-1; 14 nucleotides line up with TRBD2. Germline V gene data show CDR1 as SGHTA and CDR2 as FQGNSA. The CDR3 is made up of 15 amino acids. The junction had 12 bases not matched to a gene; V was cut back by 5 bases and J by 15 bases. The complete variable domain, with remaining parts taken from reference TRBV7-2 and TRBJ2-1, reads GAGVSQSPSNKVTEKGKDVELRCDPISGHTALYWYRQSLGQGLEFLIYFQGNSAPDKSGLPSDRFSAERTGGSVSTLTIQRTQQEDSAVYLCASSESGLAGGRLFFGPGTRLTVL.

This clone was counted only a few times. V is TRBV24-1 and J is TRBJ2-7; TRBD1 agrees at 11 bases. Germline V gene sequence: CDR1 KGHDR, CDR2 SFDVKD. V lost 5 bases to trimming and J lost 5 bases; unmatched junction nucleotides: 7. This CDR3 has 15 residues. DNA of the CDR3: TGTGCCACCAGTGGGACAGGGGGCCGTATGGACGAGCAGTACTTC. It codes for CATSGTGGRMDEQYF.

This chain links TRBV6-6 with TRBJ1-1; no clear D gene. The CDR3 is made up of 13 amino acids. Germline CDR1 MNHNY, CDR2 SVGAGI (reference sequence). Trimming left V 5 bases short and J 1 base short, with 8 bases between. This chain's CDR3 is CASSGEGNTEAFF. The CDR3 coding sequence is TGTGCCAGCAGTGGGGAGGGGAACACTGAAGCTTTCTTT.

In this sample, this clone turned up a few times. This sequence joins TRBV7-2 and TRBJ1-6, with 7 nucleotides matching TRBD1. The CDR3 sequence is 17 residues long. The V gene end was trimmed by 2 bases and the J gene end by 7 bases; junction bases not matched to a gene: 11. Germline V gene lookup returns CDR1 SGHTA and CDR2 FQGNSA. DNA for the CDR3: TGTGCCAGCAGCTTACAGTCAGGGGGAAGTCGGAATTCACCCCTCCACTTT. Protein product: CASSLQSGGSRNSPLHF.

Points on this clone: Other DNA sequences in the same sample also yield this CDR3. This chain connects TRBV19 to TRBJ1-1; 8 bases line up with TRBD1. Germline V gives CDR1 LNHDA, CDR2 SQIVND (reference sequence). With 6 bases clipped from V and 2 bases from J, the junction kept 5 bases outside the gene matches. There are 14 residues in the CDR3. The CDR3 bases are TGTGCCAGTAGCCAGGACAGGGTTAACACTGAAGCTTTCTTT. It encodes CASSQDRVNTEAFF. The entire variable domain, with the rest obtained from reference TRBV19 and TRBJ1-1, is as follows: DGGITQSPKYLFRKEGQNVTLSCEQNLNHDAMYWYRQDPGQGLRLIYYSQIVNDFQKGDIAEGYSVSREKKESFPLTVTSAQKNPTAFYLCASSQDRVNTEAFFGQGTRLTVV.

This clone has only one observation. The rearrangement uses TRBV6-2 or TRBV6-3 and TRBJ1-1, with unresolved D. Trimming left V 4 bases short and J 1 base short, with 22 bases between. CDR1 MNHEY and CDR2 SVGEGT come from the germline V gene. The CDR3 has 18 amino acids. This CDR3 is CASSFAETQSWKNTEAFF. CDR3 nucleotide sequence: TGTGCCAGCAGTTTTGCAGAAACCCAAAGTTGGAAGAACACTGAAGCTTTCTTT.